Presented here are 8 T cell receptor beta chains from one specimen sequenced in a study of cytomegalovirus exposure and HLA in healthy donors. The PCR was carried out with 60 Vbeta primers and 13 Jbeta primers. Here immunoSEQ multiplex PCR was the method, and the copy in TCRdb shows in-frame clones only, minus some. The profile shows tens of thousands of clones, approximately 78% of them singletons. The sequenced material came from PBMCs. All receptors come from a male donor in good health and CMV-seropositive.

V and J are TRBV21-1 and TRBJ2-5; TRBD2, as called in the table, went unchecked against the DNA. TRBV21-1 is tagged as a pseudogene. The CDR3 runs to 20 residues. The CDR3 nucleotides read TGTGCCAGCAGCAAAGGAGGAGCGGGAGGCCGGCCTATAGTTCCAGAGACCCAGTACTTC. Its protein is CASSKGGAGGRPIVPETQYF.

The V call is TRBV7-8, the J call TRBJ2-2; 11 positions match TRBD1. V lost 1 base, J lost 6 bases, and 16 bases stayed unmatched. The germline CDR1 and CDR2 sequences are SGHVS and FQNEAQ. CDR3 length: 20 amino acids. CDR3 nucleotides: TGTGCCAGCAGCTTAGATCCCGGGACAGGGGGGCTTTGGGGGTCCGGGGAGCTGTTTTTT. Protein product: CASSLDPGTGGLWGSGELFF.

The rearrangement links TRBV9 to TRBJ2-7; TRBD2 matches at 8 bases. This CDR3 spans 14 amino acids. Germline trimming cut 5 bases from V and 5 bases from J; bases unmatched to any gene: 9. Germline V gene lookup returns CDR1 SGDLS and CDR2 YYNGEE. CDR3 sequence reads: CASSGIAGFHEQYF. Here the CDR3 DNA reads TGTGCCAGCAGTGGGATAGCGGGATTCCACGAGCAGTACTTC.

The chain joins TRBV28 to TRBJ2-2, with TRBD2 identical over 9 bases. Germline V gene lookup returns CDR1 MDHEN and CDR2 SYDVKM. V was pared by 8 bases and J by 8 bases, with 9 bases of the junction left unmatched. The CDR3 is made up of 14 amino acids. The CDR3 DNA follows: TGTGCCAGCGGTAGCGGGAGTCGATTAGGGGAGCTGTTTTTT. It codes for CASGSGSRLGELFF.

In this sample, this clone turned up a few times. The chain is built from TRBV5-8 and TRBJ1-1; possibly TRBD1 for D (5 bases). Trimming pared 2 bases from V and 1 base from J, leaving 6 bases between. Germline lookup yields CDR1 SGHTS and CDR2 YDEGEE. The CDR3 loop spans 13 amino acids. The DNA for the CDR3 is TGTGCCAGCAGCTTCGACAGGAACACTGAAGCTTTCTTT. Its protein product is CASSFDRNTEAFF.

The chain joins TRBV27 to TRBJ2-7, with a tentative D call TRBD2 (6 bases). The CDR3 sequence is 14 residues long. V was trimmed by 6 bases and J by 0 bases, leaving 12 bases between them. From germline, CDR1 is MNHEY and CDR2 SMNVEV (reference sequence). Written as DNA, the CDR3 is TGTGCCAGCAGATATAGCGGTAGCTCCTACGAGCAGTACTTC. Encoded protein: CASRYSGSSYEQYF.

The chain employs TRBV7-8 and TRBJ2-2, with TRBD1 matching over 9 bases. This CDR3 has 15 residues. CDR1 is SGHVS, CDR2 FQNEAQ, per germline. V was pared by 5 bases and J by 6 bases, with 7 bases of the junction left unmatched. CDR3 protein: CASSIPTGGPGELFF. The CDR3 nucleotides are TGTGCCAGCAGCATCCCGACAGGGGGGCCCGGGGAGCTGTTTTTT.

The V call is TRBV5-4, the J call TRBJ1-3; TRBD1 aligns across 7 bases. CDR3 length: 16 amino acids. V lost 0 bases to trimming and J lost 1 base; unmatched junction nucleotides: 4. CDR1 SGHNT and CDR2 YYREEE come from the germline V gene (reference sequence). CDR3 coding DNA: TGTGCCAGCAGCTTGGTGGGACAGAGATCTGGAAACACCATATATTTT. Translating it yields CASSLVGQRSGNTIYF.